The rows below give T cell receptor beta chains drawn from one sample of a study of OX40 agonist ivuxolimab in advanced cancers. Sequencing used immunoSEQ multiplex PCR; TCRdb keeps in-frame clones, though not all of them. Among about 100,000 clones listed, 85% to 90% were seen once. Specimen: CD4+ or CD8+ T cells sorted from blood, collected in a trial of the OX40 agonist ivuxolimab. Receptors were obtained from an adult with an advanced solid tumor such as melanoma, head and neck, liver or kidney cancer. CDR3s include the opening cysteine and the closing phenylalanine or tryptophan. The D gene is left open where the match is weak. Size is omitted from some rows. Given values are once, few, many or a class for expanded clones.

v_call,clone_size,j_call,d_call,cdr3_aa,cdr3_nt
TRBV4-1,-,TRBJ2-6,-,CASSQARDTSGANVLTF,TGCGCCAGCAGCCAAGCTCGGGACACCTCTGGGGCCAACGTCCTGACTTTC
TRBV5-1,-,TRBJ1-3,TRBD1,CASSSQGAAGNTIYF,TGCGCCAGCAGCTCCCAGGGGGCGGCTGGAAACACCATATATTTT
TRBV6-1,-,TRBJ2-1,-,CASSAGYNEQFF,TGTGCCAGCAGTGCTGGGTACAATGAGCAGTTCTTC
TRBV7-6,-,TRBJ2-7,-,CASSYRQDDSYEQYF,TGTGCCAGCAGCTATAGACAGGACGACTCCTACGAGCAGTACTTC
TRBV5-1,-,TRBJ2-7,-,CASSLGSSYEQYF,TGCGCCAGCAGCTTGGGGAGCTCCTACGAGCAGTACTTC
TRBV6-6,-,TRBJ2-7,TRBD1,CASSYSTGSSYEQYF,TGTGCCAGCAGTTACTCGACAGGGAGCTCCTACGAGCAGTACTTC
TRBV27,once,TRBJ2-1,TRBD1,CASSKDGQGVYNEQFF,TGTGCCAGCAGTAAAGACGGACAGGGTGTTTACAATGAGCAGTTCTTC
TRBV14,-,TRBJ2-5,TRBD1,CASSPSGTGLQETQYF,TGTGCCAGCAGCCCGAGCGGGACAGGGCTACAAGAGACCCAGTACTTC
TRBV2,once,TRBJ2-5,-,CASRIAETQYF,TGTGCCAGCAGAATAGCGGAGACCCAGTACTTC
TRBV7-9,-,TRBJ2-3,-,CASSLADELYTDTQYF,TGTGCCAGCAGCTTAGCGGACGAGTTGTACACAGATACGCAGTATTTT
TRBV29-1,-,TRBJ2-3,TRBD2,CSTSTSGDSTDTQYF,TGCAGCACTTCGACTAGCGGGGACAGCACAGATACGCAGTATTTT
TRBV7-8,-,TRBJ1-6,-,CASSQIQAGVNSPLHF,TGTGCCAGCAGCCAAATACAGGCAGGAGTTAATTCACCCCTCCACTTT
TRBV7-8,once,TRBJ2-7,TRBD1,CASSFTGGTDEQYF,TGTGCCAGCAGCTTTACAGGGGGAACGGACGAGCAGTACTTC
TRBV7-3,-,TRBJ1-1,-,CASSSGGSNTEAFF,TGTGCCAGCAGCTCGGGAGGTTCGAACACTGAAGCTTTCTTT
TRBV6-6,few,TRBJ2-7,TRBD2,CASRGDEQYF,TGTGCCAGCCGGGGGGACGAGCAGTACTTC
TRBV19,-,TRBJ1-1,TRBD1,CASTPTGGGTEAFF,TGTGCCAGTACCCCAACAGGGGGTGGCACTGAAGCTTTCTTT
TRBV7-8,-,TRBJ2-7,TRBD1,CASGGTGSSYEQYF,TGTGCCAGCGGGGGGACAGGTTCTTCCTACGAGCAGTACTTC
TRBV7-9,many,TRBJ1-1,-,CASSLSGDTEAFF,TGTGCCAGCAGCTTATCAGGGGACACTGAAGCTTTCTTT
TRBV18,-,TRBJ1-4,TRBD1,CASSAGQLGEKLFF,TGTGCCAGCTCAGCGGGACAGTTAGGCGAAAAACTGTTTTTT
TRBV7-9,few,TRBJ2-7,TRBD1,CASSSGTASSYEQYF,TGTGCCAGCAGCTCAGGGACAGCGAGCTCCTACGAGCAGTACTTC
TRBV7-9,-,TRBJ2-2,TRBD2,CASPSPGGITGELFF,TGTGCCAGTCCCTCTCCGGGAGGCATCACCGGGGAGCTGTTTTTT
TRBV18,-,TRBJ2-2,-,CASSPLLAATNTGELFF,TGTGCCAGCTCACCACTCCTGGCGGCCACGAACACCGGGGAGCTGTTTTTT
TRBV5-4,-,TRBJ1-1,-,CASSPLGGQNTEAFF,TGTGCCAGCAGCCCCCTGGGGGGGCAGAACACTGAAGCTTTCTTT
TRBV5-4,-,TRBJ1-2,-,CASSFPRGEGYTF,TGTGCCAGCAGCTTCCCCAGGGGAGAAGGCTACACCTTC
TRBV6-1,few,TRBJ1-6,-,CASSEYSPLHF,TGTGCCAGCAGTGAGTATTCACCCCTCCACTTT
TRBV7-2,-,TRBJ2-5,-,CASSLAGWKETQYF,TGTGCCAGCAGCTTAGCGGGATGGAAAGAGACCCAGTACTTC
TRBV7-7,-,TRBJ1-4,-,CASSLVVRGGEKLFF,TGTGCTAGCAGCTTAGTCGTCAGGGGAGGAGAAAAACTGTTTTTT
TRBV6-4,-,TRBJ1-1,-,CASREGGNTEAFF,TGTGCCAGCAGAGAAGGGGGGAACACTGAAGCTTTCTTT
TRBV5-4,-,TRBJ2-4,-,CASSPTAAKNIQYF,TGTGCCAGCAGCCCGACGGCGGCCAAAAACATTCAGTACTTC
TRBV10-2,once,TRBJ1-6,-,CASSEKFGDGANSPLHF,TGCGCCAGCAGTGAAAAATTCGGCGACGGGGCGAATTCACCCCTCCACTTT
TRBV23-1,-,TRBJ1-5,TRBD1,CASTLQGSARRNQPQHF,TGCGCCAGCACCCTACAGGGGAGTGCTCGTCGCAATCAGCCCCAGCATTTT
TRBV2,-,TRBJ2-7,-,CASSEGGTTPHEQYF,TGTGCCAGCAGTGAAGGAGGCACTACCCCCCACGAGCAGTACTTC
TRBV5-6,-,TRBJ2-2,-,CASSLGNTGELFF,TGTGCCAGCAGCTTGGGTAACACCGGGGAGCTGTTTTTT